This T cell receptor beta chain stems from a study of CD8+ T cells in alopecia areata. Background on the study: Tofacitinib administration persisted for 6 to 18 months, succeeded by 6 months off drug.

V lost 4 bases, J lost 0 bases, and 4 bases lay in between. CDR1 SGDLS and CDR2 YYNGEE come from the germline V gene. The CDR3 covers 13 residues. RNA, once extracted, was reverse transcribed into cDNA for use as the sequencing template. TCRdb's copy holds only in-frame clones and misses some; the assay was immunoSEQ multiplex PCR. The profile shows about 130,000 clones, approximately 58% of them singletons. This clone came up a few times. The sequence was collected from a human donor with alopecia areata. Sample: CD4+ T cells sorted from blood, taken at week 0. The chain carries TRBV9 and TRBJ2-2; D not resolved. CDR3 nucleotide sequence: TGTGCCAGCAGCCCCACGAACACCGGGGAGCTGTTTTTT. Its translation is CASSPTNTGELFF.